Below are 8 T cell receptor beta chains sequenced from a single sample in a study of blood T cell repertoires in COVID-19. Clones were read by immunoSEQ multiplex PCR, and TCRdb kept only the in-frame ones, dropping some. The sample shows around 40,000 clones, around 95% of them seen only once. Material for sequencing was peripheral blood. The source is a human donor with active COVID-19. The donor label of this sample is uncertain.

The rearrangement links TRBV3-1 (or the pseudogene TRBV3-2) to TRBJ2-4; no reliable D call. This CDR3 comprises 14 residues. V shed 1 base and J shed 0 bases, with 4 bases lying between them. In germline, CDR1 is LGHDT, CDR2 YNNKEL (reference sequence). CDR3 coding DNA: TGTGCCAGCAGCCAAGCACTAGCCAAAAACATTCAGTACTTC. It codes for CASSQALAKNIQYF.

The chain is built from TRBV5-6 and TRBJ1-2; D call uncertain. V dropped 3 bases and J dropped 0 bases, with 18 bases sitting between them. Germline lookup yields CDR1 SGHDT and CDR2 YYEEEE. The CDR3 is made up of 17 amino acids. CDR3 loop: CASSSRLRGKTNYGYTF. CDR3 coding DNA: TGTGCCAGCAGCTCCAGACTAAGAGGGAAGACTAACTATGGCTACACCTTC.

This chain uses TRBV7-6 with TRBJ2-3; the D is unclear. Germline V gene sequence: CDR1 SGHVS, CDR2 FNYEAQ. The CDR3 is made up of 16 amino acids. V gave up 1 base and J gave up 0 bases, with 11 bases separating them. CDR3 DNA: TGTGCCAGCAGCTTAGAAGTGTTGGGCAGCACAGATACGCAGTATTTT. Its protein product is CASSLEVLGSTDTQYF. Filled out from reference TRBV7-6 and TRBJ2-3, the complete variable domain reads GAGVSQSPRYKVTKRGQDVALRCDPISGHVSLYWYRQALGQGPEFLTYFNYEAQQDKSGLPNDRFSAERPEGSISTLTIQRTEQRDSAMYRCASSLEVLGSTDTQYFGPGTRLTVL.

The chain uses TRBV13 and TRBJ1-6; 9 positions agree with TRBD1. Germline CDR1 reads PRHDT; CDR2 reads FYEKMQ (reference sequence). The CDR3 has 17 residues. Losses at the gene ends were 5 bases for V and 9 bases for J; bases not matched to a gene: 14. The CDR3 reads CASSQGQGPRGGSPLHF. The CDR3 nucleotides read TGTGCCAGCAGCCAAGGACAGGGGCCAAGGGGCGGTTCACCCCTCCACTTT.

This chain joins TRBV21-1 and TRBJ2-3; the listed D gene, TRBD2, was not tested against the DNA. TRBV21-1 counts as a pseudogene. The CDR3 loop spans 17 amino acids. The CDR3 sequence is CASTSGGGALGSDTQYF. Here the CDR3 DNA reads TGTGCCAGCACATCGGGCGGGGGGGCCTTGGGTTCAGATACGCAGTATTTT.

The rearrangement uses TRBV24-1 and TRBJ2-3; TRBD2 matches 10 bases. CDR1 is KGHDR, CDR2 SFDVKD, per germline. Unmatched junction bases numbered 13, after V lost 4 bases and J lost 4 bases. This CDR3 region has 18 residues. CDR3 in DNA: TGTGCCACCAGTGACCCTTTGTTAGCGGGGGGTGGGGCAGATACGCAGTATTTT. Protein product: CATSDPLLAGGGADTQYF.

The chain is built from TRBV11-3 and TRBJ1-1, with TRBD1 matching 8 bases. This CDR3 is 16 amino acids long. Germline V gives CDR1 SGHNT, CDR2 YENEEA. V was pared by 1 base and J by 2 bases, with 6 bases of the junction left unmatched. The CDR3 nucleotides are TGTGCCAGCAGCTTAGTGTTTACAGGGGGAAACACTGAAGCTTTCTTT. Its protein is CASSLVFTGGNTEAFF.

This chain uses TRBV7-2 with TRBJ1-2; 7 bases map to TRBD1. This CDR3 is built from 14 residues. Germline CDR1 and CDR2: SGHTA and FQGNSA. The trim removed 5 bases at V and 2 bases at J, leaving 5 bases unmatched. CDR3 loop: CASSEGAGNYGYTF. CDR3 nucleotides: TGTGCCAGCAGCGAGGGGGCAGGGAACTATGGCTACACCTTC.